The 4 T cell receptor beta chains listed next were all sequenced from one sample in a study of CD8+ T cells in alopecia areata. Sequencing used cDNA as its template, made by extracting RNA and reverse transcribing it. Profiled with immunoSEQ multiplex PCR; TCRdb holds only in-frame clones, not every one. This table holds approximately 210,000 clones, around 64% found once. Treatment described: oral pan-JAK inhibitor, 5-10 mg twice daily. The material sequenced was CD4+ T cells sorted from blood, taken around week 50, from a patient treated with tofacitinib. Receptors were obtained from a human donor with alopecia areata.

In its sample, this clone was seen a few times. The V and J genes are TRBV6-5 and TRBJ2-1; D remains unclear. The germline gives CDR1 MNHEY, CDR2 SVGAGI. With 7 bases removed from V and 5 bases from J, the gap between germline ends came to 15 bases. This CDR3 has 14 residues. The CDR3 is CASKGSDPNNEQFF. In nucleotides, the CDR3 is TGTGCCAGCAAGGGCAGTGACCCGAACAATGAGCAGTTCTTC.

J is TRBJ1-2 and V is TRBV29-1; 10 bases match TRBD1. Germline CDR1 and CDR2: SQVTM and ANQGSEA. J was trimmed by 8 bases and V by 7 bases; bases with no gene match: 7. The CDR3 runs to 12 residues. CDR3 sequence reads: CSAEWDRGGYTF. DNA of the CDR3: TGCAGCGCCGAGTGGGACAGGGGAGGCTACACCTTC.

This clone has just one count. The gene calls are TRBV5-6 and TRBJ2-1; D gene ambiguous. The CDR3 sequence is 14 residues long. Trimming left V 1 base short and J 5 bases short, with 10 bases between. The germline CDR1 and CDR2 sequences are SGHDT and YYEEEE. Here the CDR3 reads CASSLYPSNNEQFF. In DNA, the CDR3 is TGTGCCAGCAGCTTGTATCCTAGTAACAATGAGCAGTTCTTC.

This clone turned up a few times. At one of its ends the junction is not consistent with the germline gene, which may arise from a read error. The chain employs TRBV28 and TRBJ2-7; either TRBD1 or TRBD2 may supply D (5 bases each). The CDR3 has 11 amino acids. The germline CDR1 and CDR2 sequences are MDHEN and SYDVKM. The CDR3 DNA follows: TGTGCCAGCAGCGGCCGGGGCCGGACGCGTTTC. This gives the protein CASSGRGRTRF. The complete variable domain, with remaining parts taken from reference TRBV28 and TRBJ2-7, reads DVKVTQSSRYLVKRTGEKVFLECVQDMDHENMFWYRQDPGLGLRLIYFSYDVKMKEKGDIPEGYSVSREKKERFSLILESASTNQTSMYLCASSGRGRTRFGPGTRLTVT.